This T cell receptor beta chain was recorded in a study of blood T cell repertoires in COVID-19. Background on the study: The United States, Italy and Spain were the sources of the acute and convalescent COVID-19 samples. PBMCs, B-cell-depleted T cells, or T cells provided the cDNA or gDNA that made up the material.

The authors' processing: Reference gene primer amplification gave nucleated cell count estimates. This table comes from immunoSEQ multiplex PCR, and its TCRdb copy is limited to in-frame clones, with some not included. V, J and clone size derive from that table, while D and trimming were established from the DNA sequence. The profile shows 90,000 to 150,000 clones, approximately 87% of them singletons. Germline V gives CDR1 SEHNR, CDR2 FQNEAQ (reference sequence). After removal of 6 bases from V and 5 bases from J, the junction contained 8 bases not matched to a gene. The CDR3 covers 14 residues. The sample consisted of peripheral blood. The chain is built from TRBV7-9 and TRBJ2-7; 9 nucleotides line up with TRBD1. This receptor was obtained from a woman aged 45-65 years with acute or convalescent COVID-19. CDR3 in DNA: TGTGCCAGCAGGGGTGGGGACAGGGTCCACGAGCAGTACTTC. Its protein product is CASRGGDRVHEQYF.